The clone carrying this TCR beta chain came up a few times. Its antigen is unknown. This sample was taken from a study of post-analysis software for immune sequencing data. Study-level findings and limits: Controls showed lower frequencies than patients for five TRBV segments, and TRBV5-6, TRBV5-1 and TRBV20-1 were among these.

Unique molecular identifiers were present in the TCR beta cDNA libraries. cDNA molecules numbering about 490,000 came from approximately 0.91 to 9.4 million T cells. Via MiXCR, TCRdb re-called the PCR reads, giving one row per CDR3 protein. The data contain about 770,000 distinct CDR3 sequences, around 46% of them seen just once; the ten biggest clones take up just under 5%. Trimming pared 3 bases from V and 3 bases from J, leaving 11 bases between. CDR3 length: 14 amino acids. CDR1 is KGHSH, CDR2 LQKENI, per germline. Sequencing was done on a sample of blood. The sequence was collected from a girl aged 10 to 17 with multiple sclerosis. The chain is built from TRBV18 and TRBJ1-1; D uncertain. The chain's CDR3 is CASSPLGAYTEAFF. The CDR3 DNA follows: TGTGCCAGCTCACCCCTTGGCGCATACACTGAAGCTTTCTTT. The whole variable domain, filled in from reference TRBV18 and TRBJ1-1, reads NAGVMQNPRHLVRRRGQEARLRCSPMKGHSHVYWYRQLPEEGLKFMVYLQKENIIDESGMPKERFSAEFPKEGPSILRIQQVVRGDSAAYFCASSPLGAYTEAFFGQGTRLTVV.